Listed below are T cell receptor beta chains from one sample, sequenced in a study of blood T cell repertoires in COVID-19. The data were produced by immunoSEQ multiplex PCR, yet TCRdb's version contains in-frame clones alone and is incomplete. This table has more than 150,000 clones, approximately 84% appearing once. Sequenced sample: peripheral blood. The source of these receptors is a human donor in a cohort sampled during active COVID-19. The CDR3 runs from the conserved cysteine through the conserved F or W. A D gene is named only where the DNA matches it firmly. Clone size is stated in some rows and not others, as once, few, many or a class when expanded.

size	V	J	D	CDR3	DNA
NA	TRBV27	TRBJ2-7	TRBD2	CASSLSIGTSGGRYEQYF	TGTGCCAGCAGTTTATCGATTGGGACTAGCGGGGGGAGGTACGAGCAGTACTTC
NA	TRBV19	TRBJ1-1	NA	CASTLGRTEAFF	TGTGCCAGCACCCTCGGGAGGACTGAAGCTTTCTTT
NA	TRBV3-1/TRBV3-2	TRBJ2-3	TRBD2	CASSRGLAGTDTQYF	TGTGCCAGCAGCCGGGGACTAGCTGGCACAGATACGCAGTATTTT
NA	TRBV4-1	TRBJ2-7	TRBD1	CASSLRDRAAEQYF	TGCGCCAGCAGCCTCCGGGACAGGGCGGCCGAGCAGTACTTC
NA	TRBV29-1	TRBJ1-1	NA	CSVEGPGMNTEAFF	TGCAGCGTTGAGGGCCCAGGGATGAACACTGAAGCTTTCTTT
NA	TRBV19	TRBJ1-6	NA	CASSMVGREGPLHF	TGTGCCAGTAGTATGGTAGGCAGGGAAGGACCCCTCCACTTT
NA	TRBV5-1	TRBJ2-3	NA	CASSLSPATGATQYF	TGCGCCAGCAGCTTGTCCCCTGCCACCGGTGCTACGCAGTATTTT
few	TRBV30	TRBJ1-2	NA	CAWELDLPNYGYTF	TGTGCCTGGGAATTAGACTTACCAAACTATGGCTACACCTTC
NA	TRBV7-2	TRBJ1-2	TRBD1	CASSNPGQGTYGYTF	TGTGCCAGCAGCAACCCGGGACAGGGGACCTATGGCTACACCTTC
NA	TRBV5-1	TRBJ2-3	NA	CASSLAPSGGIGTDTQYF	TGCGCCAGCAGCTTGGCCCCCTCTGGAGGGATAGGAACAGATACGCAGTATTTT
NA	TRBV3-1/TRBV3-2	TRBJ1-1	NA	CASSQVGQLAFF	TGTGCCAGCAGCCAAGTTGGACAGCTAGCTTTCTTT
NA	TRBV13	TRBJ2-3	NA	CASSPPSYAGTDTQYF	TGTGCCAGCAGCCCCCCGTCGTATGCAGGCACAGATACGCAGTATTTT
NA	TRBV5-1	TRBJ2-1	NA	CASSLVGGAYNEQFF	TGCGCCAGCAGCTTAGTCGGCGGAGCCTACAATGAGCAGTTCTTC
NA	TRBV9	TRBJ2-2	TRBD2	CASSVRSGGDTGELFF	TGTGCCAGCAGCGTACGCAGCGGGGGCGACACCGGGGAGCTGTTTTTT
NA	TRBV25-1	TRBJ2-7	TRBD2	CASSEFGGTYEQYF	TGTGCCAGCAGTGAATTCGGGGGGACCTACGAGCAGTACTTC
NA	TRBV6-6	TRBJ2-3	TRBD2	CASSSNPGLDTDTQYF	TGTGCCAGCAGTTCTAACCCGGGACTAGACACAGATACGCAGTATTTT
once	TRBV6-6	TRBJ2-2	NA	CASSPGGLNTGELFF	TGTGCCAGCAGCCCCGGAGGTCTAAACACCGGGGAGCTGTTTTTT
NA	TRBV11-2	TRBJ2-6	TRBD1	CASSPSGQGPTGANVLTF	TGTGCCAGCAGCCCCTCGGGACAGGGGCCCACTGGGGCCAACGTCCTGACTTTC
NA	TRBV4-1	TRBJ1-5	NA	CASSQEPLWGWGNQPQHF	TGCGCCAGCAGCCAAGAGCCCCTCTGGGGCTGGGGCAATCAGCCCCAGCATTTT
NA	TRBV18	TRBJ1-4	NA	CASSPGKGSNVKLFF	TGTGCCAGCTCACCGGGGAAGGGGTCCAATGTCAAACTGTTTTTT
NA	TRBV5-6	TRBJ2-5	TRBD1	CASSRDRARQETQYF	TGTGCCAGCAGCAGGGACAGGGCGCGCCAAGAGACCCAGTACTTC
NA	TRBV5-1	TRBJ2-6	NA	CASSLPFSGANVLTF	TGCGCCAGCAGCTTGCCCTTCTCTGGGGCCAACGTCCTGACTTTC
NA	TRBV29-1	TRBJ1-1	NA	CSTTVNTEAFF	TGCAGCACGACAGTGAACACTGAAGCTTTCTTT
NA	TRBV27	TRBJ1-1	NA	CASSLSGWNTEAFF	TGTGCCAGCAGTTTATCGGGCTGGAACACTGAAGCTTTCTTT
NA	TRBV29-1	TRBJ2-6	NA	CSVAGSGANVLTF	TGCAGCGTTGCGGGTTCTGGGGCCAACGTCCTGACTTTC
once	TRBV9	TRBJ1-2	NA	CASSVDADPNYGYTF	TGTGCCAGCAGCGTAGATGCAGATCCTAACTATGGCTACACCTTC
NA	TRBV5-6	TRBJ2-3	NA	CASRGTISTDTQYF	TGTGCCAGCCGGGGAACGATAAGCACAGATACGCAGTATTTT
NA	TRBV19	TRBJ2-1	TRBD1	CASSSRQGRTWTYNEQFF	TGTGCCAGTAGTTCCCGACAGGGGCGGACCTGGACCTACAATGAGCAGTTCTTC
NA	TRBV7-9	TRBJ2-1	NA	CASSLASYNEQFF	TGTGCCAGCAGCTTAGCCAGCTACAATGAGCAGTTCTTC
NA	TRBV7-2	TRBJ2-5	TRBD2	CASSPGTSGFQETQYF	TGTGCCAGCAGCCCCGGGACTAGCGGGTTCCAAGAGACCCAGTACTTC
NA	TRBV6-2/TRBV6-3	TRBJ2-5	TRBD2	CASSMGGTSGETQYF	TGTGCCAGCAGTATGGGGGGTACTAGCGGAGAGACCCAGTACTTC
NA	TRBV3-1/TRBV3-2	TRBJ1-1	TRBD1	CASSKDRATEAFF	TGTGCCAGCAGCAAGGACAGGGCCACTGAAGCTTTCTTT
NA	TRBV14	TRBJ2-7	TRBD2	CASSQGWRGAEEQYF	TGTGCCAGCAGCCAAGGGTGGCGGGGGGCAGAAGAGCAGTACTTC
NA	TRBV15	TRBJ2-7	NA	CATSRSGTVLWAGSEEQYF	TGTGCCACCAGCAGGTCCGGGACAGTCCTCTGGGCGGGGAGCGAGGAGCAGTACTTC
NA	TRBV7-8	TRBJ1-4	NA	CASSLAGGAQEKLFF	TGTGCCAGCAGCTTAGCGGGGGGGGCACAGGAAAAACTGTTTTTT
NA	TRBV6-5	TRBJ2-5	TRBD1	CASSWTGNGETQYF	TGTGCCAGCAGTTGGACAGGGAACGGTGAGACCCAGTACTTC
NA	TRBV19	TRBJ1-2	TRBD1	CASSMTSGGGYGYTF	TGTGCCAGTAGTATGACGTCAGGGGGCGGCTATGGCTACACCTTC
NA	TRBV5-1	TRBJ2-7	NA	CASSSRGLAYEQYF	TGCGCCAGCAGCTCTAGGGGTTTAGCCTACGAGCAGTACTTC
NA	TRBV30	TRBJ1-3	NA	CAWRATVGNTIYF	TGTGCCTGGAGGGCGACAGTTGGAAACACCATATATTTT
NA	TRBV10-1	TRBJ2-1	TRBD2	CASSGTSFEQFF	TGCGCCAGCAGTGGGACTAGTTTTGAGCAGTTCTTC